This record looks at one T cell receptor (beta chain) sequence and its context. The antigen is not known. The authors ran a second PCR of 7 to 11 cycles using a sample-barcoded 5' primer and a J-beta primer mix. TCRdb re-called the 5' RACE reads with MiXCR, one entry per CDR3 protein. Of 550,000 to 750,000 distinct CDR3 sequences in the sample, approximately 21% were seen once. The ends were cut back, 1 base at V and 3 bases at J, with 13 bases in the middle. This CDR3 region has 16 residues. The germline CDR1 and CDR2 sequences are SGHVS and FNYEAQ. These data originate in a study of blood T cells in healthy people across ages. General study results and limits: Whereas aged donors had fewer naive CD4+ cells, long-lived donors had more of them and higher diversity.

Material for sequencing was blood. The chain recombines TRBV7-6 with TRBJ2-1; D is unclear. This clonotype was sampled from a man aged 65-85 years in good health. The CDR3 DNA follows: TGTGCCAGCAGCTTAGTGTCTCTTAGCAGCTACAATGAGCAGTTCTTC. Translating it yields CASSLVSLSSYNEQFF. Full variable domain (rest looked up from reference TRBV7-6 and TRBJ2-1): GAGVSQSPRYKVTKRGQDVALRCDPISGHVSLYWYRQALGQGPEFLTYFNYEAQQDKSGLPNDRFSAERPEGSISTLTIQRTEQRDSAMYRCASSLVSLSSYNEQFFGPGTRLTVL.